This TCR beta chain was obtained from a study of T cell repertoires in cytomegalovirus infection. Overall study: The public TCR beta signatures pointed to both CMV infection and matching HLA type.

In TCRdb, the reads were re-called with MiXCR into one record per CDR3 protein. The sample lists more than 150,000 distinct CDR3 sequences; about 21% were seen once. Study-level findings and limits: Clonotypes of TCR beta that were HLA-C-restricted and CMV-specific dominated the ex vivo response. Summed public TCR beta family frequency identified CMV carriers bearing the relevant HLA.

This clonotype was seen a few times. Its specificity is not known. Per germline, CDR1 SGHDN and CDR2 FVKESK. V lost 5 bases, J lost 4 bases, and 2 bases stayed unmatched. The CDR3 spans 14 residues. Sequenced: PBMCs. This rearrangement joins TRBV14 to TRBJ2-5; 12 bases map to TRBD1. This clonotype was sampled from a human donor in good health (CMV status not recorded). Some clones in this sample may be carry-over from other donors' samples. The CDR3 DNA sequence: TGTGCCAGCAGCGGGACAGGGGGCCGAGAGACCCAGTACTTC. As protein: CASSGTGGRETQYF.